The sequence of this T cell receptor beta chain was determined in a study of blood T cells in healthy people across ages. Study results and caveats: Both higher diversity and more naive CD4+ cells marked long-lived donors when set against aged donors.

Combining a sample-barcoded 5' primer with a J-beta primer mix, a second PCR ran for roughly 7 to 12 cycles. TCRdb re-called the 5' RACE reads with MiXCR, one entry per CDR3 protein. Of roughly 640,000 distinct CDR3 sequences listed, roughly 31% are singletons. This CDR3 region has 16 residues. Germline V gene lookup returns CDR1 SGHRS and CDR2 YFSETQ. V trimming: 4 bases; J trimming: 4 bases; junction bases outside the gene matches: 6. Remarks on this clonotype: Its antigen is unknown.

Sequencing was done on a sample of blood. The rearrangement joins TRBV5-1 to TRBJ2-3; TRBD2 agrees at 13 bases. The receptor was derived from a woman of 80 years or more in good health. In nucleotides, the CDR3 is TGCGCCAGCAGCCCGCCGGGACTAGCGGGACCAGATACGCAGTATTTT. Translation gives CASSPPGLAGPDTQYF. The variable domain in full, with the rest retrieved from reference TRBV5-1 and TRBJ2-3, is KAGVTQTPRYLIKTRGQQVTLSCSPISGHRSVSWYQQTPGQGLQFLFEYFSETQRNKGNFPGRFSGRQFSNSRSEMNVSTLELGDSALYLCASSPPGLAGPDTQYFGPGTRLTVL.